This T cell receptor (beta chain) stems from a study of cytomegalovirus exposure and HLA in healthy donors. Primers included in the PCR were 60 Vbeta and 13 Jbeta primers. Sequencing was performed with immunoSEQ multiplex PCR; in TCRdb, only in-frame clones are kept and a portion is missing. The sample records approximately 140,000 clones, roughly 80% being singletons. Source material: PBMCs. This TCR came from a man between 18 and 29 years old in good health and CMV-seronegative.

The CDR3 DNA reads TGCAGCGTTGAAGATGAACTCTCCTCCTACAATGAGCAGTTCTTC. Its protein product is CSVEDELSSYNEQFF. This sequence joins TRBV29-1 and TRBJ2-1, with no clear D. Trimming took 0 bases from V and 0 from J, leaving 9 bases between them. CDR1 is SQVTM and CDR2 is ANQGSEA in the germline V gene. There are 15 residues in the CDR3.